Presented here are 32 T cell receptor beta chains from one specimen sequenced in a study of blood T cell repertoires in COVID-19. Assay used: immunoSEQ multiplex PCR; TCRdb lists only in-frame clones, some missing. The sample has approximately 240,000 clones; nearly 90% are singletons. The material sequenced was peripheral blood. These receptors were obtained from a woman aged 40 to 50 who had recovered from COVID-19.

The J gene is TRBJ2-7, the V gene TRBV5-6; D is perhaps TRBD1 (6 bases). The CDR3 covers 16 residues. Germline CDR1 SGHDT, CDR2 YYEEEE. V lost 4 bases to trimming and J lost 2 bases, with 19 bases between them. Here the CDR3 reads CASSPDYQGTTYEQYF. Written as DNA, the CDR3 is TGTGCCAGCAGCCCAGACTACCAGGGGACGACCTACGAGCAGTACTTC. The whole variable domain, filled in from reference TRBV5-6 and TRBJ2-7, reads DAGVTQSPTHLIKTRGQQVTLRCSPKSGHDTVSWYQQALGQGPQFIFQYYEEEERQRGNFPDRFSGHQFPNYSSELNVNALLLGDSALYLCASSPDYQGTTYEQYFGPGTRLTVT.

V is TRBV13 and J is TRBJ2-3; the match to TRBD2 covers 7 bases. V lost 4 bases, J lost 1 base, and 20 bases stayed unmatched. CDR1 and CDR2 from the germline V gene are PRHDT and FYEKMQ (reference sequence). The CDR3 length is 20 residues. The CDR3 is CASSWASGGGDPAGTDTQYF. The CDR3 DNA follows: TGTGCCAGCAGCTGGGCGAGTGGGGGAGGGGATCCGGCGGGCACAGATACGCAGTATTTT.

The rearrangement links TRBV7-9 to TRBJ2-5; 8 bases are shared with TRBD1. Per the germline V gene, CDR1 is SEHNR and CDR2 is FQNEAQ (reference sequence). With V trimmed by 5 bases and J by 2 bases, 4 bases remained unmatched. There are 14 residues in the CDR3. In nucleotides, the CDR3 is TGTGCCAGCAGCGAGAACAGGGGGCAAGAGACCCAGTACTTC. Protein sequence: CASSENRGQETQYF. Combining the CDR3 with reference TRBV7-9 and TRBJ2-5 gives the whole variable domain DTGVSQNPRHKITKRGQNVTFRCDPISEHNRLYWYRQTLGQGPEFLTYFQNEAQLEKSRLLSDRFSAERPKGSFSTLEIQRTEQGDSAMYLCASSENRGQETQYFGPGTRLLVL.

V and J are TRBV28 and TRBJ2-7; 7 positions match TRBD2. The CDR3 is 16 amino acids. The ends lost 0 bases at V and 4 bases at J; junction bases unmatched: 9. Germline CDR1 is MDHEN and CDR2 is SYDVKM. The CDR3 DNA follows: TGTGCCAGCAGTTTATGGAACCGGGCTAGCGGTTACGAGCAGTACTTC. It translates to CASSLWNRASGYEQYF.

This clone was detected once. CDR3 in DNA: TGTGCCAGCTCAAAGGGACTAGCGGGACCTGCTCAAGAGACCCAGTACTTC. As protein: CASSKGLAGPAQETQYF. This rearrangement joins TRBV18 to TRBJ2-5; 13 bases fit TRBD2. CDR3 length equals 17 residues. Germline V gene sequence: CDR1 KGHSH, CDR2 LQKENI. Losses at the gene ends were 5 bases for V and 2 bases for J; bases not matched to a gene: 8.

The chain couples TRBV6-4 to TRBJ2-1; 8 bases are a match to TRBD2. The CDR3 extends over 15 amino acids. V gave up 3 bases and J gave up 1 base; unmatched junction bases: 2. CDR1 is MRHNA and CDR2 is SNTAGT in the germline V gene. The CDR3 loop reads CASSEQRGSYNEQFF. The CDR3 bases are TGTGCCAGCAGTGAACAGCGGGGGTCCTACAATGAGCAGTTCTTC.

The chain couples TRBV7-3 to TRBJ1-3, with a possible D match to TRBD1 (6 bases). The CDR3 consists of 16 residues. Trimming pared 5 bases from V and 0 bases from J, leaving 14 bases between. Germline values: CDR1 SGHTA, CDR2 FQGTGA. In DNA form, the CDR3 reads TGTGCCAGCAGCCCGTCAGGGGCTGGCTCTGGAAACACCATATATTTT. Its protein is CASSPSGAGSGNTIYF.

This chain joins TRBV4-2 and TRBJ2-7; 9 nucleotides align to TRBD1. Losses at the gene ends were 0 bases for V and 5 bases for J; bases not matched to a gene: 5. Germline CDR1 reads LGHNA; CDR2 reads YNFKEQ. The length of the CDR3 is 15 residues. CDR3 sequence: CASSQDPTGGDEQYF. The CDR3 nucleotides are TGTGCCAGCAGCCAAGATCCAACAGGGGGCGACGAGCAGTACTTC.

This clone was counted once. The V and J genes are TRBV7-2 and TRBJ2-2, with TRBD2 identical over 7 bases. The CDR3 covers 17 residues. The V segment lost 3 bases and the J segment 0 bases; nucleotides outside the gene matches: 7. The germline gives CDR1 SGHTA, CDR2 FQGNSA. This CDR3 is CASSFWRGTPNTGELFF. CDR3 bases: TGTGCCAGCAGCTTCTGGCGGGGGACCCCGAACACCGGGGAGCTGTTTTTT.

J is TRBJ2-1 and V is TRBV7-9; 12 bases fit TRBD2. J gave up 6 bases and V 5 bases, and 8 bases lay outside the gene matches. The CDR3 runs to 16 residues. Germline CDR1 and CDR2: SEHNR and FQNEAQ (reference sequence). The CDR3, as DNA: TGTGCCAGCAGCCAGGGGGCTAGCGGGAGGGCCAATGAGCAGTTCTTC. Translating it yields CASSQGASGRANEQFF.

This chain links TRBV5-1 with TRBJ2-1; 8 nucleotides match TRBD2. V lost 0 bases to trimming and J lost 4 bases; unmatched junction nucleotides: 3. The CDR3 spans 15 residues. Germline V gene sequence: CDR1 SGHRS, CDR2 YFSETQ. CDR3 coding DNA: TGCGCCAGCAGCTTGGGCCTAGCGGGTTACAATGAGCAGTTCTTC. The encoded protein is CASSLGLAGYNEQFF.

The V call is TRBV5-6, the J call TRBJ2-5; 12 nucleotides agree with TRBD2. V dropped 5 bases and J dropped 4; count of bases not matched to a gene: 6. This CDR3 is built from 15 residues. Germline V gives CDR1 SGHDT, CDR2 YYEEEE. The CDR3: CASSPGLAGTETQYF. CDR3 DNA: TGTGCCAGCAGTCCCGGACTAGCGGGGACAGAGACCCAGTACTTC.

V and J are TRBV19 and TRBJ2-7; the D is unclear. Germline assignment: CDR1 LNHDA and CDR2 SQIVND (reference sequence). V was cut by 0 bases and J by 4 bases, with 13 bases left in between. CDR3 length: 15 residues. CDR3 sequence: CASSIDLSPKYEQYF. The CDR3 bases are TGTGCCAGTAGTATAGATCTTTCGCCTAAGTACGAGCAGTACTTC.

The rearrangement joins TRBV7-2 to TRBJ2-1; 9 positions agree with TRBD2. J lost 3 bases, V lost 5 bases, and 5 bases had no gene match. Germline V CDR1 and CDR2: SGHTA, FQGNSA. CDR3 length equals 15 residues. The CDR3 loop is CASSQTSGVYNEQFF. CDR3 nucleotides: TGTGCCAGCAGCCAGACTAGCGGAGTCTACAATGAGCAGTTCTTC.

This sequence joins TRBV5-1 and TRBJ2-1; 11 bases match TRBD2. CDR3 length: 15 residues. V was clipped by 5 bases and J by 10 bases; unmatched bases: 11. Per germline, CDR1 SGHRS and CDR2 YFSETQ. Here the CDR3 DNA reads TGCGCCAGCAGTTCGATTAGCGGGGGGGCCGGAGAGCAGTTCTTC. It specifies CASSSISGGAGEQFF.

The CDR3: CASSTPGHSSSYEQYF. The DNA of the CDR3 is TGTGCCAGTAGTACCCCAGGACATTCGAGCTCCTACGAGCAGTACTTC. The chain joins TRBV19 to TRBJ2-7; maybe TRBD1 (5 bases). Germline CDR1 and CDR2: LNHDA and SQIVND (reference sequence). V was shortened by 4 bases and J by 0 bases, with 16 bases between the two germline ends. This CDR3 contains 16 residues.

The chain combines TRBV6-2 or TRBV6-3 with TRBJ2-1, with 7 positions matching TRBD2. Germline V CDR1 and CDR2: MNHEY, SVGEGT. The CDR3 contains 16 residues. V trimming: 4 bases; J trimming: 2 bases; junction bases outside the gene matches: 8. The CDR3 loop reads CASSSPRAGTYNEQFF. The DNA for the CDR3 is TGTGCCAGCAGTTCCCCCCGAGCGGGGACCTACAATGAGCAGTTCTTC.

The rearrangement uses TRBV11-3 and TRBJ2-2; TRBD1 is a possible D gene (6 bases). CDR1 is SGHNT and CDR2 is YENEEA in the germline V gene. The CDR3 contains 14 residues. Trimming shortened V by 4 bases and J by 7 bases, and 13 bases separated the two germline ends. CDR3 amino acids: CASSWGRQDGELFF. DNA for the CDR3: TGTGCCAGCAGCTGGGGAAGACAGGACGGGGAGCTGTTTTTT.

CDR3 residues: CASSIWENSGNTIYF. CDR3 nucleotides: TGTGCCAGTAGTATCTGGGAGAACTCTGGAAACACCATATATTTT. The chain joins TRBV19 to TRBJ1-3; D call uncertain. The germline CDR1 and CDR2 sequences are LNHDA and SQIVND (reference sequence). V lost 3 bases, J lost 0 bases, and 9 bases lay in between. The CDR3 covers 15 residues.

Here the CDR3 reads CASSLVAGVADTQYF. DNA for the CDR3: TGCGCCAGCAGCTTGGTTGCGGGGGTAGCAGATACGCAGTATTTT. V gene TRBV5-1 combines with J gene TRBJ2-3; 7 bases fit TRBD2. Germline lookup yields CDR1 SGHRS and CDR2 YFSETQ. The CDR3 extends over 15 amino acids. J was trimmed by 4 bases and V by 0 bases; bases with no gene match: 5.

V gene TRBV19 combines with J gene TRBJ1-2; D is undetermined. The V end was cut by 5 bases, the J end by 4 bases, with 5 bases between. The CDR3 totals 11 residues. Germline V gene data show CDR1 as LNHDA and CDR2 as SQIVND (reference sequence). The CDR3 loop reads CASSSGYGYTF. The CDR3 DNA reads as TGTGCCAGTAGTTCCGGCTATGGCTACACCTTC.

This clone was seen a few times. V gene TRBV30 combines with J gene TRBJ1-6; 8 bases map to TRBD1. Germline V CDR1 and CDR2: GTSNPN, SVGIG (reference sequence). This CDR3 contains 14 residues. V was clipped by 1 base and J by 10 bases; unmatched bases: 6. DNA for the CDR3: TGTGCCTGGAGTGGAGGACAGGGCGGGTCACCCCTCCACTTT. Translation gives CAWSGGQGGSPLHF.

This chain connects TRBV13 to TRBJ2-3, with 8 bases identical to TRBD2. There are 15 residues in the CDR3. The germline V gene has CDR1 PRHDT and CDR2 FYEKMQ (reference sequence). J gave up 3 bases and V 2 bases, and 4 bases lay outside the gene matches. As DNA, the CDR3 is TGTGCCAGCAGCTTATTCAGCGGGAGAACAGATACGCAGTATTTT. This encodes CASSLFSGRTDTQYF.

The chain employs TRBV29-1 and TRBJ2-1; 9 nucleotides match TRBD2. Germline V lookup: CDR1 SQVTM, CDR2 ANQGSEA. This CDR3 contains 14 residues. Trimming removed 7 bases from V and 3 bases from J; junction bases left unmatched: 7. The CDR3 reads CSAGAGGDYNEQFF. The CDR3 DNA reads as TGCAGCGCTGGGGCGGGAGGGGACTACAATGAGCAGTTCTTC.

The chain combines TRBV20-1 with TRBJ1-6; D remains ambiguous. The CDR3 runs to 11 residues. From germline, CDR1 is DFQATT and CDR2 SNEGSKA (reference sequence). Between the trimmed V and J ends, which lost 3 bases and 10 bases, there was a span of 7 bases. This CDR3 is CSARSGSPLHF. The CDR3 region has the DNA TGCAGTGCTAGGTCGGGATCACCCCTCCACTTT.

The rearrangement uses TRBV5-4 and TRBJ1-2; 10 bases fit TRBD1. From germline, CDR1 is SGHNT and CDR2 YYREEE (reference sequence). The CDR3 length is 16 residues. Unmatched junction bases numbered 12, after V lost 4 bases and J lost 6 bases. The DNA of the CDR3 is TGTGCCAGCAGCCCGAGCCCCGGGACAGGGGAGGATGGCTACACCTTC. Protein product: CASSPSPGTGEDGYTF.

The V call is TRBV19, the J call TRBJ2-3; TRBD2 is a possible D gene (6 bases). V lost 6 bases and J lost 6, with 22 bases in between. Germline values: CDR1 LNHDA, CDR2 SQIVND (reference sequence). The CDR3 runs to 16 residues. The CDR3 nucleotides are TGTGCCAGTAGGCGGCCGGGACTCACTCCTCGGGATACGCAGTATTTT. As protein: CASRRPGLTPRDTQYF.

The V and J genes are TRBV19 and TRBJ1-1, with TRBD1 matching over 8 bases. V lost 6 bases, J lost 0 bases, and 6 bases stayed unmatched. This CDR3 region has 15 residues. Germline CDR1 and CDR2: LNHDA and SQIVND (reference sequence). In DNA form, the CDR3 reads TGTGCCAGTAGCCCGACAGGGGTTATGAACACTGAAGCTTTCTTT. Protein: CASSPTGVMNTEAFF. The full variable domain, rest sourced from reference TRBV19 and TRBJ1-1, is DGGITQSPKYLFRKEGQNVTLSCEQNLNHDAMYWYRQDPGQGLRLIYYSQIVNDFQKGDIAEGYSVSREKKESFPLTVTSAQKNPTAFYLCASSPTGVMNTEAFFGQGTRLTVV.

The chain's CDR3 is CASVISGDSYNEQFF. CDR3 nucleotides: TGTGCCAGCGTTATTTCAGGGGACTCCTACAATGAGCAGTTCTTC. The chain has TRBV6-5 and TRBJ2-1; maybe TRBD1 (6 bases). V was shortened by 8 bases and J by 0 bases, with 14 bases between the two germline ends. This CDR3 contains 15 residues. The germline CDR1 and CDR2 sequences are MNHEY and SVGAGI.

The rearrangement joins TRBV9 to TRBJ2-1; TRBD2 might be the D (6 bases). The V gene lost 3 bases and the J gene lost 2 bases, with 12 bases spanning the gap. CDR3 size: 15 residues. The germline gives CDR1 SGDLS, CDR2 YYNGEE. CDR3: CASSALAFTYNEQFF. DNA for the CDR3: TGTGCCAGCAGCGCCCTAGCGTTTACCTACAATGAGCAGTTCTTC.

Written as DNA, the CDR3 is TGCGCCAGCAGCTTCTCCGCCGGACAACAGGGGGCCGACTCCTACGAGCAGTACTTC. Protein product: CASSFSAGQQGADSYEQYF. This chain joins TRBV5-1 and TRBJ2-7; the match to TRBD1 covers 9 bases. V dropped 2 bases and J dropped 0; count of bases not matched to a gene: 15. Germline CDR1 reads SGHRS; CDR2 reads YFSETQ. CDR3 length: 19 amino acids.

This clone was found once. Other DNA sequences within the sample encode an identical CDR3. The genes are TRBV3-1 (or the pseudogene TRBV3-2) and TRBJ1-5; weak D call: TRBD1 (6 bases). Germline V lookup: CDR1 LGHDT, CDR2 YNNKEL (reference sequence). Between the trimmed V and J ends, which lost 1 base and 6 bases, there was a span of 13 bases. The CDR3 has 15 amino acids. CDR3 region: CASSQAAGAGQPQHF. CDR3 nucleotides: TGTGCCAGCAGCCAAGCGGCAGGGGCGGGTCAGCCCCAGCATTTT.